This TCR beta chain stems from a study of blood T cell repertoires in COVID-19. Libraries were prepared by immunoSEQ multiplex PCR; TCRdb keeps only in-frame clonotypes and omits some of them. The sample records some 240,000 clones, 75% to 90% being singletons. Trimming pared 8 bases from V and 3 bases from J, leaving 8 bases between. The CDR3 totals 11 residues. In germline, CDR1 is MGHDK, CDR2 SYGVNS. This chain links TRBV25-1 with TRBJ2-7; D not resolved. The source material was peripheral blood. The sequence came from a man in his sixties who had recovered from COVID-19. The CDR3 reads CASARGYEQYF. The CDR3 DNA reads TGTGCCAGCGCCCGAGGCTACGAGCAGTACTTC.